This paragraph reports one TCR beta chain. The source of the sample is a study of CD8 T cells in Susac syndrome. CDR3 length equals 14 residues. Germline values: CDR1 SEHNR, CDR2 FQNEAQ (reference sequence). V lost 3 bases to trimming and J lost 4 bases, with 10 bases between them. The RNA, about 0.45 to 1 ug, was put through reverse transcription using random hexamers. TCRdb processed the immunoSEQ multiplex PCR reads anew with MiXCR; each CDR3 protein has one entry. Of fewer than 350,000 distinct CDR3 sequences detected, almost 85% appear once; the ten largest clones hold around 0.2%. The chain links TRBV7-9 to TRBJ2-1, with D possibly being TRBD1 (6 bases). This TCR derives from a human donor with multiple sclerosis. The sequencing sample was made of CD8+ T cells from PBMCs. The CDR3 nucleotides read TGTGCCAGCAGCTTCAGGACAGAATACAATGAGCAGTTCTTC. It codes for CASSFRTEYNEQFF.